These T cell receptor beta chains were read from a single sample in a study of blood T cell repertoires in COVID-19. The protocol was immunoSEQ multiplex PCR, while the TCRdb copy is restricted to in-frame clones and leaves out a portion. Of roughly 46,000 clones listed, about 85% are singletons. The sequenced material came from PBMCs or T cells enriched from blood (not recorded which). Receptor source: a woman between 50 and 59 years old who had recovered from COVID-19. Each CDR3 is given with its conserved first and last residue.

TRBV12-3/TRBV12-4	TRBJ1-4	CASSPGQNEKLFF
TRBV30	TRBJ2-6	CAWSVSRSGANVLTF
TRBV19	TRBJ2-7	CASSMAATVPYEQYF
TRBV24-1	TRBJ2-7	CATSENRGHEQYF
TRBV6-5	TRBJ2-3	CASSYDGLSDTQYF
TRBV3-1/TRBV3-2	TRBJ2-5	CASSPTSGQETQYF
TRBV7-8	TRBJ2-5	CASSLGGTGGLAAWTQYF
TRBV4-1	TRBJ2-6	CASSPNFSGANVLTF
TRBV30	TRBJ1-6	CAWSDLQGKMASPLHF
TRBV5-8	TRBJ1-5	CASLASEGYNQPQHF
TRBV10-1	TRBJ1-6	CASSAGNSPLHF
TRBV25-1	TRBJ2-5	CASLGQNQETQYF
TRBV20-1	TRBJ2-7	CSAHSGYEQYF
TRBV7-2	TRBJ2-3	CASSLSWARTDTQYF
TRBV7-9	TRBJ2-7	CASSPLSYEQYF
TRBV4-2	TRBJ2-7	CASSQDGVAGRSYEQYF